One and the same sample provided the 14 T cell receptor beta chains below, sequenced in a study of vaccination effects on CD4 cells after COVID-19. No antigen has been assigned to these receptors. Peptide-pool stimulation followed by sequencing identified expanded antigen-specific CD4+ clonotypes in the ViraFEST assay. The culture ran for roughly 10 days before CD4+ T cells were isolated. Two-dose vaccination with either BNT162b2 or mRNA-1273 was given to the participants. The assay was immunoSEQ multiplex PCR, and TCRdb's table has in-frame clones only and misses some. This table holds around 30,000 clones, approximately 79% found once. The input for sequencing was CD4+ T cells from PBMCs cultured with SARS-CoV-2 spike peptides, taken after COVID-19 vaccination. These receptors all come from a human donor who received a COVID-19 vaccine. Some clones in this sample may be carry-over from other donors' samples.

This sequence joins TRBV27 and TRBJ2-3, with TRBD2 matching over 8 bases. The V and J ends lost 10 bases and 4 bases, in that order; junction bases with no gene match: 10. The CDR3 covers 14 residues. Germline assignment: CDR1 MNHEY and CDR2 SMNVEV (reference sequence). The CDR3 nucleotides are TGTGCCACCACCCCCGGACTAGCTGCAGATACGCAGTATTTT. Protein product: CATTPGLAADTQYF.

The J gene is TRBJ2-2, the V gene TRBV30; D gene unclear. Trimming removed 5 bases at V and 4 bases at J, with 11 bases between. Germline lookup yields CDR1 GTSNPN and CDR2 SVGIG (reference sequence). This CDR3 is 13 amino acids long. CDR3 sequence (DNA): TGTGCCTGGTCGAACGCTGGCACCGGGGAGCTGTTTTTT. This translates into CAWSNAGTGELFF.

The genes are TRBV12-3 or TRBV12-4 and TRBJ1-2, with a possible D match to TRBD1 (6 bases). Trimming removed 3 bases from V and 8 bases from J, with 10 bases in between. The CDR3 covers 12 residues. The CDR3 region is CASSFGGWGYTF. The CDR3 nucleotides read TGTGCCAGCAGTTTCGGGGGCTGGGGCTACACCTTC.

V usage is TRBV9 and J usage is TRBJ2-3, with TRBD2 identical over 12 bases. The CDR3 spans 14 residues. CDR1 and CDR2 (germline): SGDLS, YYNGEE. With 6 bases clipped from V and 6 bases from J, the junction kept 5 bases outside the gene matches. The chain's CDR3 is CASTTSGGPDTQYF. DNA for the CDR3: TGTGCCAGCACGACTAGCGGGGGCCCTGATACGCAGTATTTT.

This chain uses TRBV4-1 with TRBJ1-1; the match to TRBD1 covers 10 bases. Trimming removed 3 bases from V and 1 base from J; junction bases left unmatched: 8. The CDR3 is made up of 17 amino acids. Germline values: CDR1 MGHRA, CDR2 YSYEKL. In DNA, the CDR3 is TGCGCCAGCAGCCAGCACCGGGACAGGGGACAGAACACTGAAGCTTTCTTT. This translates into CASSQHRDRGQNTEAFF.

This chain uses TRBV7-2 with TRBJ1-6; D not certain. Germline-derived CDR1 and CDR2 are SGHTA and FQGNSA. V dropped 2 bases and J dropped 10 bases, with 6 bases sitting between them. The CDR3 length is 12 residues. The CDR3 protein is CASSLYGSPLHF. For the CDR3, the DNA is TGTGCCAGCAGCTTATACGGGTCACCCCTCCACTTT.

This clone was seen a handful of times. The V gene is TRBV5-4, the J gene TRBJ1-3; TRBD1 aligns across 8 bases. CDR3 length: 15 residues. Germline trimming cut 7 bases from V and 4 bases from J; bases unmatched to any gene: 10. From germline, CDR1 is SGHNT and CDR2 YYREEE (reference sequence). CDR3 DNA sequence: TGTGCCAGCTCCAGCCCCGGACAGGGAGGAAACACCATATATTTT. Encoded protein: CASSSPGQGGNTIYF.

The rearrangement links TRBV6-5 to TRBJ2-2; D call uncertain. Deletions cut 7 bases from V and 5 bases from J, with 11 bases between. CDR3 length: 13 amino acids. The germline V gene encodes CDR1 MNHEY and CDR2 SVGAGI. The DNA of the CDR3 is TGTGCCAGCAAAATGGATGGGACCGGGGAGCTGTTTTTT. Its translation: CASKMDGTGELFF.

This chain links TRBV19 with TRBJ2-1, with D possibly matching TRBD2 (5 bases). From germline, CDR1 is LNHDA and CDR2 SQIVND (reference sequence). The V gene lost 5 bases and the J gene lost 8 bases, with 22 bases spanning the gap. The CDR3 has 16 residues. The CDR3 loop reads CASSRTLAGHRDEQFF. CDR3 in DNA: TGTGCCAGTAGTCGCACTCTGGCGGGCCATCGGGATGAGCAGTTCTTC.

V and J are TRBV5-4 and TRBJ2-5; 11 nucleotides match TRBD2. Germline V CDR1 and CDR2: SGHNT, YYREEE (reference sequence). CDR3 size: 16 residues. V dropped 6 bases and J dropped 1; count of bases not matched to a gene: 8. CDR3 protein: CASTKGLAARQETQYF. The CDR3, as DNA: TGTGCCAGCACCAAGGGACTAGCGGCGCGCCAAGAGACCCAGTACTTC.

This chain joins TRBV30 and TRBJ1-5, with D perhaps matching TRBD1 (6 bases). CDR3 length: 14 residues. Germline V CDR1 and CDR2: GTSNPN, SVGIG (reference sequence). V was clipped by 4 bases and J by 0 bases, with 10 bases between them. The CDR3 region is CAWKIGGSNQPQHF. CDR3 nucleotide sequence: TGTGCCTGGAAAATAGGGGGTAGCAATCAGCCCCAGCATTTT.

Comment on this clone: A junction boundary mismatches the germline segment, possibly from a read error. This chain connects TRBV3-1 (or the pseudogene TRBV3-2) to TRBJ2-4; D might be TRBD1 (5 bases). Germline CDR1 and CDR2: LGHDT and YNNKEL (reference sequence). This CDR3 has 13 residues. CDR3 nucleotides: TGTGCCAGCAGCCCGACAGCCAGAAACATTCAGTACTTC. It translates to CASSPTARNIQYF.

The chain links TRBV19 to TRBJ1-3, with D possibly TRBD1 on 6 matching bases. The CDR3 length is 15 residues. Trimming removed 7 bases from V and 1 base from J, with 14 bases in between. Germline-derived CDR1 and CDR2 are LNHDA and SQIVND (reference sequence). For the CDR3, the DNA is TGTGCCAGTAATCGGGGGGGGCCTTCTGGAAACACCATATATTTT. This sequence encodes CASNRGGPSGNTIYF.

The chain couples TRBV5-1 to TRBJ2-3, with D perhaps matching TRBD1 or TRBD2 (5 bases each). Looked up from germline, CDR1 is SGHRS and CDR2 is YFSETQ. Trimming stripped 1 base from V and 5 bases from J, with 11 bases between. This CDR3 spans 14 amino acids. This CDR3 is CASSLQGDKDTQYF. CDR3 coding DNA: TGCGCCAGCAGCTTGCAGGGAGATAAAGATACGCAGTATTTT.